This T cell receptor (beta chain) came from a study of CD8+ T cells in alopecia areata. cDNA prepared by RNA extraction and subsequent reverse transcription served as the template for sequencing. Some clones are missing from TCRdb's copy, which holds only in-frame ones; the method was immunoSEQ multiplex PCR. Of 150,000 to 250,000 clones listed, 60% are singletons. Germline V gives CDR1 SGHDT, CDR2 YYEEEE. The CDR3 loop spans 13 amino acids. Trimming took off 0 bases at V and 4 bases at J, with 7 bases between the two ends. As for this clone: Antigen specificity is unknown.

Treatment of the sample: oral pan-JAK inhibitor, 5-10 mg twice daily. Whole-study findings and limits: It was lesional scalp, especially alopecia totalis/universalis, that showed higher clonality than normal scalp.

The TCR was taken from a human donor with alopecia areata. Specimen: CD4+ T cells sorted from blood, collected at week 4, from a patient treated with tofacitinib. The V gene is TRBV5-6, the J gene TRBJ1-1, with D hard to call. This CDR3 is CASSLAPGTEAFF. CDR3 bases: TGTGCCAGCAGCTTGGCCCCGGGCACTGAAGCTTTCTTT.